This TCR beta chain came from a study of beta chain bispecific antibodies for T cell cancers. Whole-study findings and limits: In these mixed samples, most targeted TRBV reads derived from the leukemia cell line.

Germline loops: CDR1 DFQATT, CDR2 SNEGSKA (reference sequence). This CDR3 has 13 amino acids. The V end was cut by 0 bases, the J end by 9 bases, with 14 bases between. There are many counts of this clonotype. Its antigen is unidentified. TCRdb recomputed calls from the 5' RACE reads with MiXCR, one row per CDR3 protein. The sample contains about 20,000 distinct CDR3 sequences, roughly 2.6% of which appear only once. Expansion lasted around 3 days, with either anti-CD3 antibody OKT3 or CD3/CD28 beads. Sequencing was performed on healthy donor T cells cultured with leukemia cells. The receptor was derived from a human donor in good health. Some clones in this sample may be carry-over from other donors' samples. V gene TRBV20-1 combines with J gene TRBJ1-2; D remains unclear. The CDR3 protein is CSARDLDRASYTF. The DNA of the CDR3 is TGCAGTGCTAGAGATTTGGATAGAGCGAGCTACACCTTC.